The source of this T cell receptor (beta chain) is a study of T cell responses to AZD1222 COVID-19 vaccine. This CDR3 spans 13 amino acids. Germline V gene data show CDR1 as SGHRS and CDR2 as YFSETQ. V dropped 5 bases and J dropped 4 bases, with 12 bases sitting between them. The table came from immunoSEQ multiplex PCR; TCRdb's copy has only in-frame clones and leaves some out. This table has around 120,000 clones, 92% appearing once. The sample was peripheral blood, taken on day 0 of AZD1222 vaccination. The gene calls are TRBV5-1 and TRBJ1-2; D call uncertain. The receptor's source is an adult in good health. CDR3 protein: CASSSTLAYGYTF. The CDR3 bases are TGCGCCAGCAGTTCGACATTGGCCTATGGCTACACCTTC.